The clone carrying this T cell receptor (beta chain) has only a few counts. Antigen unknown. This specimen comes from a study of T-cell memory formation after mild COVID-19. Study-wide context: TCR clusters mostly belonged to single donors. The study, taken as a whole, reports: Contracting clones localized mainly to CM and EM when CD4+ and mainly to EMRA when CD8+. From day 15 to 85, contracting clones were balanced between CD4 and CD8, whereas later expanders leaned toward CD4+.

The CDR3 has 14 residues. Germline V gene sequence: CDR1 DFQATT, CDR2 SNEGSKA (reference sequence). Losses at the gene ends were 5 bases for V and 8 bases for J; bases not matched to a gene: 11. 5'RACE primed from the constant segment yielded TCR alpha and TCR beta cDNA libraries bearing sample barcodes and UMIs. TCRdb re-derived calls from the 5' RACE reads in MiXCR, one entry per CDR3 protein. The sample has around 500,000 distinct CDR3 sequences; around a sixth are singletons. This sequence originates from an adult woman who had mild COVID-19 (a few samples of this study predate the infection). Cell type and time point are not known. Sequences were obtained from PBMCs or a T cell subset sorted from them (not recorded which). The J gene is TRBJ2-1, the V gene TRBV20-1; 8 bases agree with TRBD1. The CDR3 region is CSAPDRGYSHEQFF. The CDR3 DNA is TGCAGTGCTCCAGACAGGGGCTATAGTCATGAGCAGTTCTTC.